The 13 T cell receptor beta chains below were found in one sample sequenced in a study of T cell repertoires in cytomegalovirus infection. From the reads, TCRdb called clonotypes with MiXCR, one entry per CDR3 protein. Among 350,000 to 500,000 distinct CDR3 sequences listed, 25% to 40% were seen once. The sequencing input was PBMCs. These receptors were obtained from a human donor in good health (CMV status not recorded). Some clones in this sample may be carry-over from other donors' samples.

This clonotype showed up just a few times. The chain links TRBV28 to TRBJ1-2; no clear D gene. The germline V gene has CDR1 MDHEN and CDR2 SYDVKM. With 5 bases removed from V and 4 bases from J, the gap between germline ends came to 17 bases. The CDR3 totals 15 residues. The CDR3 DNA sequence: TGTGCCAGCAGTCCAAAAGGTCAGGTCAGCTATGGCTACACCTTC. This translates into CASSPKGQVSYGYTF.

The V call is TRBV7-9, the J call TRBJ1-3, with unresolved D. This CDR3 has 14 amino acids. Germline lookup yields CDR1 SEHNR and CDR2 FQNEAQ (reference sequence). Trimming shortened V by 2 bases and J by 3 bases, and 8 bases separated the two germline ends. The CDR3 DNA sequence: TGTGCCAGCAGCTTAACGGGAAATGGAAACACCATATATTTT. Translation gives CASSLTGNGNTIYF.

This clonotype was recorded a few times. The V call is TRBV4-3, the J call TRBJ1-4; weak D call: TRBD1 (5 bases). V shed 3 bases and J shed 4 bases, with 21 bases lying between them. CDR3 length: 18 amino acids. CDR1 and CDR2 from the germline V gene are LGHNA and YSLEER. Here the CDR3 DNA reads TGCGCCAGCAGCCAGTTACCTCCAGGGCGGCGAGGTAATGAAAAACTGTTTTTT. This translates into CASSQLPPGRRGNEKLFF.

This clonotype came up a few times. This rearrangement joins TRBV19 to TRBJ1-5; D is undetermined. Looked up from germline, CDR1 is LNHDA and CDR2 is SQIVND (reference sequence). The germline V and J ends were trimmed by 3 bases and 4 bases, with 7 bases remaining between them. The CDR3 runs to 13 residues. CDR3: CASSIEGNQPQHF. DNA of the CDR3: TGTGCCAGTAGTATTGAAGGTAATCAGCCCCAGCATTTT.

This sequence joins TRBV7-9 and TRBJ1-2; TRBD1 agrees at 10 bases. Trimming cost V 1 base and J 8 bases; bases outside gene matches: 4. There are 14 residues in the CDR3. CDR1 is SEHNR, CDR2 FQNEAQ, per germline (reference sequence). The CDR3 bases are TGTGCCAGCAGCTTAGGACAGGGGGCAATGGGCTACACCTTC. Its translation: CASSLGQGAMGYTF.

The genes are TRBV20-1 and TRBJ1-4, with D hard to call. The CDR3 extends over 12 amino acids. Germline V gene sequence: CDR1 DFQATT, CDR2 SNEGSKA (reference sequence). The germline V and J ends were trimmed by 5 bases and 6 bases, with 10 bases remaining between them. The CDR3 DNA is TGCAGTGCTCACCAGCAGGATGAAAAACTGTTTTTT. Encoded protein: CSAHQQDEKLFF.

This clonotype was detected only once. This chain links TRBV7-9 with TRBJ2-7; TRBD1 matches 9 bases. The CDR3 totals 15 residues. The V gene's germline CDR1 is SEHNR and CDR2 FQNEAQ (reference sequence). V was clipped by 5 bases and J by 2 bases; unmatched bases: 7. The DNA for the CDR3 is TGTGCCAGCAGCCCGGGGACAGGGATGGCCTACGAGCAGTACTTC. Translating gives CASSPGTGMAYEQYF.

This clonotype was found many times. The chain carries TRBV6-5 and TRBJ2-3; D possibly matches TRBD1 or TRBD2 (5 bases each). CDR1 is MNHEY, CDR2 SVGAGI, per germline. Trimming removed 3 bases from V and 3 bases from J, with 7 bases in between. The CDR3 consists of 13 residues. The CDR3 region has the DNA TGTGCCAGCAGTTATGGGGGTACAGATACGCAGTATTTT. Protein: CASSYGGTDTQYF.

This clonotype was counted ten times or more. The CDR3 loop reads CASSFMGQVFNEQYF. CDR3 in DNA: TGTGCCAGCAGCTTTATGGGACAGGTCTTTAACGAGCAGTACTTC. The chain links TRBV7-2 to TRBJ2-7, with 8 bases aligning to TRBD1. Germline CDR1 and CDR2: SGHTA and FQGNSA. J gave up 5 bases and V 3 bases, and 9 bases lay outside the gene matches. This CDR3 comprises 15 residues. The full variable domain, in which reference TRBV7-2 and TRBJ2-7 provide the parts outside the CDR3, is GAGVSQSPSNKVTEKGKDVELRCDPISGHTALYWYRQSLGQGLEFLIYFQGNSAPDKSGLPSDRFSAERTGGSVSTLTIQRTQQEDSAVYLCASSFMGQVFNEQYFGPGTRLTVT.

The table lists this clonotype with a few counts. V gene TRBV2 combines with J gene TRBJ2-1, with 13 bases fitting TRBD2. The CDR3 sequence is 12 residues long. With 8 bases clipped from V and 10 bases from J, the junction kept 2 bases outside the gene matches. Germline V gives CDR1 SNHLY, CDR2 FYNNEI. CDR3 protein: CASSGLAGEQFF. The CDR3 DNA follows: TGTGCCAGCTCGGGACTAGCGGGAGAGCAGTTCTTC. Using reference TRBV2 and TRBJ2-1 for the parts outside the CDR3, the full variable domain is EPEVTQTPSHQVTQMGQEVILRCVPISNHLYFYWYRQILGQKVEFLVSFYNNEISEKSEIFDDQFSVERPDGSNFTLKIRSTKLEDSAMYFCASSGLAGEQFFGPGTRLTVL.

This clonotype was seen repeatedly, ten times or more. The rearrangement links TRBV7-2 to TRBJ2-5; D may be TRBD2 (6 bases). The CDR3 is made up of 14 amino acids. Trimming left V 4 bases short and J 4 bases short, with 13 bases between. Germline loops: CDR1 SGHTA, CDR2 FQGNSA. As DNA, the CDR3 is TGTGCCAGCAGCTCCGGAGGGCTAGGAGAGACCCAGTACTTC. Translating gives CASSSGGLGETQYF.

V and J are TRBV6-1 and TRBJ1-3, with 7 bases that match TRBD1. This CDR3 is 14 amino acids long. CDR1 and CDR2 from the germline V gene are MNHNS and SASEGT. After removal of 7 bases from V and 0 bases from J, the junction contained 3 bases not matched to a gene. The CDR3 DNA is TGTGCCAGCATCGGACAGGCCTCTGGAAACACCATATATTTT. Its protein product is CASIGQASGNTIYF.

CDR3 residues: CASRTGQGPLSSYNEQFF. The CDR3 DNA reads TGTGCCAGCAGGACGGGACAGGGGCCCCTGAGCTCCTACAATGAGCAGTTCTTC. V usage is TRBV6-6 and J usage is TRBJ2-1; 10 bases map to TRBD1. Germline CDR1 reads MNHNY; CDR2 reads SVGAGI (reference sequence). Unmatched junction bases numbered 11, after V lost 6 bases and J lost 0 bases. The CDR3 is 18 amino acids.